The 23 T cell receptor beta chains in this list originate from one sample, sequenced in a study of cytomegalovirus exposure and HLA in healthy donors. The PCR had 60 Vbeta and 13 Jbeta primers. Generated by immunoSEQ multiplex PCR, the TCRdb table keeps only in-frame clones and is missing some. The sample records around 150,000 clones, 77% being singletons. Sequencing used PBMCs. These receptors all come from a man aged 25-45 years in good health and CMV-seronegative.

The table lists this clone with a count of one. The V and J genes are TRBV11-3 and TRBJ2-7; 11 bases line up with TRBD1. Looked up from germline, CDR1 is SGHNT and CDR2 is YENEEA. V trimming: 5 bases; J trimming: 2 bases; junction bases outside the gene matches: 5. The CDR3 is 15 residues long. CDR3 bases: TGTGCCAGCAGCCCCGGGACAGGGGGGACCTACGAGCAGTACTTC. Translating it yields CASSPGTGGTYEQYF.

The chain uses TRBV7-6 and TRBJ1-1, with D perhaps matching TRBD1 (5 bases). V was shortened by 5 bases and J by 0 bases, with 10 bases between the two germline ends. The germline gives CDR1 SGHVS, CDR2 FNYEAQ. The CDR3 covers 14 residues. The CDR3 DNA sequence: TGTGCCAGCAGCGCGGACAACCTGAACACTGAAGCTTTCTTT. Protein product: CASSADNLNTEAFF. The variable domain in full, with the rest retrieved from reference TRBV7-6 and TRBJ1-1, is GAGVSQSPRYKVTKRGQDVALRCDPISGHVSLYWYRQALGQGPEFLTYFNYEAQQDKSGLPNDRFSAERPEGSISTLTIQRTEQRDSAMYRCASSADNLNTEAFFGQGTRLTVV.

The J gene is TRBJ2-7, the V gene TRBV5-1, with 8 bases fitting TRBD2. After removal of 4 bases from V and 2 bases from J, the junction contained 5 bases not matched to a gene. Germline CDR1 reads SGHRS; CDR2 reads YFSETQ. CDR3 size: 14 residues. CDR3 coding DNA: TGCGCCAGCAGCCCACCGGGACTAGCCTACGAGCAGTACTTC. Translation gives CASSPPGLAYEQYF.

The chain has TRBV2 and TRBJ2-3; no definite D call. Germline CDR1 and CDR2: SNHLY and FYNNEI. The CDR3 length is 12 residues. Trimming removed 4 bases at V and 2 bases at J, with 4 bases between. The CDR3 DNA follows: TGTGCCAGCAGTGTCCACACAGATACGCAGTATTTT. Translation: CASSVHTDTQYF.

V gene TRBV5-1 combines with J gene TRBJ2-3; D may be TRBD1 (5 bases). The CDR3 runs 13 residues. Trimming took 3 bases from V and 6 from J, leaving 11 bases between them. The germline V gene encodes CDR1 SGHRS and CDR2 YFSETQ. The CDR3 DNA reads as TGCGCCAGCAGCTCCGACAGCTATGATACGCAGTATTTT. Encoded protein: CASSSDSYDTQYF.

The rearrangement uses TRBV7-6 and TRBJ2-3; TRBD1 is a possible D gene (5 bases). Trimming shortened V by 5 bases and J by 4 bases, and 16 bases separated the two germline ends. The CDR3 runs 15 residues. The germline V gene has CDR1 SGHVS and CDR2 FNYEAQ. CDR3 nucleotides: TGTGCCAGCAGCCTCCAGGGTGGACGGGCAGATACGCAGTATTTT. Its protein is CASSLQGGRADTQYF.

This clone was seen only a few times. The CDR3 sequence: CASSLEEEQYF. CDR3 nucleotide sequence: TGTGCCAGCAGTTTAGAGGAGGAGCAGTACTTC. The rearrangement uses TRBV5-6 and TRBJ2-7; D remains ambiguous. The CDR3 is 11 amino acids. V was pared by 5 bases and J by 7 bases, with 10 bases between. The germline V gene has CDR1 SGHDT and CDR2 YYEEEE.

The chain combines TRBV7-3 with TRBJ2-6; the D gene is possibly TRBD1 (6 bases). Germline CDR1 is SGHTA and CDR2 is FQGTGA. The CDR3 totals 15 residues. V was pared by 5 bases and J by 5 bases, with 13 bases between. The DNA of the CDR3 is TGTGCCAGCAGCACAGGGTCTGGGAGGGCCAACGTCCTGACTTTC. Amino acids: CASSTGSGRANVLTF.

The chain's CDR3 is CASRNSGNPLEQYF. The CDR3, as DNA: TGTGCCAGCAGGAATAGCGGGAACCCACTCGAGCAGTACTTC. The chain has TRBV6-1 and TRBJ2-7; 8 bases line up with TRBD2. The CDR3 loop spans 14 amino acids. V lost 6 bases, J lost 6 bases, and 10 bases stayed unmatched. CDR1 is MNHNS, CDR2 SASEGT, per germline.

The CDR3: CASSRQYSGNTIYF. CDR3 sequence (DNA): TGTGCCAGCAGCAGACAGTACTCTGGAAACACCATATATTTT. This rearrangement joins TRBV6-1 to TRBJ1-3; D perhaps matches TRBD1 (5 bases). This CDR3 is 14 amino acids long. V was clipped by 6 bases and J by 0 bases, with 9 bases between them. Germline V gene data show CDR1 as MNHNS and CDR2 as SASEGT.

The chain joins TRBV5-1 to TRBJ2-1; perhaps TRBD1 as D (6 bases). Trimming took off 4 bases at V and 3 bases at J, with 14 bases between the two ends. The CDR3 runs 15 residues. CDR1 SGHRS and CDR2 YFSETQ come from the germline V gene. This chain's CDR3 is CASSPIDRSYNEQFF. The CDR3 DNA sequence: TGCGCCAGCAGCCCGATCGACAGGAGCTACAATGAGCAGTTCTTC.

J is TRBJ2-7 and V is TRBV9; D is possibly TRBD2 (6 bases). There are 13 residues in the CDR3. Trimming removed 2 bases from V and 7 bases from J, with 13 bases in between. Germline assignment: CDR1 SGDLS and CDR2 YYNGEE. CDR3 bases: TGTGCCAGCAGCGTCGGGACTCCGGGGGAGCAGTACTTC. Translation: CASSVGTPGEQYF.

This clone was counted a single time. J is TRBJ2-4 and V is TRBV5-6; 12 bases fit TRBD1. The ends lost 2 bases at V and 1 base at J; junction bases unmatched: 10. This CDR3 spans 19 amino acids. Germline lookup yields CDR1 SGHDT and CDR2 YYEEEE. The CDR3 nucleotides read TGTGCCAGCAGCTTCGGGGGACAGGGGGCGAGTGGGGCCAAAAACATTCAGTACTTC. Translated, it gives CASSFGGQGASGAKNIQYF.

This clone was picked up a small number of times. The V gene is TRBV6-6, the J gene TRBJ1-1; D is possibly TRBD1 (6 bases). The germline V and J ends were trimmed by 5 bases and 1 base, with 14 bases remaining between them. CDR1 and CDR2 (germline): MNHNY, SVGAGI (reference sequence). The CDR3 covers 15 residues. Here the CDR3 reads CASSDPGEGNTEAFF. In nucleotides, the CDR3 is TGTGCCAGCAGTGACCCAGGGGAGGGGAACACTGAAGCTTTCTTT.

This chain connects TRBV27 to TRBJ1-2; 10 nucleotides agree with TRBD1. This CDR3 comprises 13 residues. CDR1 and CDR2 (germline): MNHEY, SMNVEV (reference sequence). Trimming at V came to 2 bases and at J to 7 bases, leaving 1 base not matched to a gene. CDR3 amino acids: CASSLGTGVGYTF. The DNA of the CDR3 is TGTGCCAGCAGTTTAGGGACAGGGGTTGGCTACACCTTC.

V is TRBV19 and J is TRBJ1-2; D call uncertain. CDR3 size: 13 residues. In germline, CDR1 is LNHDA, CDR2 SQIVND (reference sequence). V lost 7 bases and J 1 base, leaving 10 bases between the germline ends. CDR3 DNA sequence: TGTGCCAGTAAGCCCGGGAATAACTATGGCTACACCTTC. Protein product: CASKPGNNYGYTF.

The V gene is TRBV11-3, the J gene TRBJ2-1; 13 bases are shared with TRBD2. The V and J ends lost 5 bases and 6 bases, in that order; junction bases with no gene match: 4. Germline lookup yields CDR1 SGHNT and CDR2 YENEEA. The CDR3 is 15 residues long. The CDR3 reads CASSRLAGGSNEQFF. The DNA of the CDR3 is TGTGCCAGCAGCCGACTAGCGGGAGGTAGCAATGAGCAGTTCTTC.

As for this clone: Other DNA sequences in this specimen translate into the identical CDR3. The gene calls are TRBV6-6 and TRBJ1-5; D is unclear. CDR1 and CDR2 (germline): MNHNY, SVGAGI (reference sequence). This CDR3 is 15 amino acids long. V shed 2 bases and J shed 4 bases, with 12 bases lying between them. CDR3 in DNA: TGTGCCAGCAGTTACGGTACGGTTAGTAATCAGCCCCAGCATTTT. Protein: CASSYGTVSNQPQHF.

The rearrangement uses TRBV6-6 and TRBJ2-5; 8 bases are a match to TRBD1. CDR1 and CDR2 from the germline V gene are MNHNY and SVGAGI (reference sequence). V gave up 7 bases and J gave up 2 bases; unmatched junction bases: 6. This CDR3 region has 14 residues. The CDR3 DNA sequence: TGTGCCAGCATTTCAGGACAGGGACAAGAGACCCAGTACTTC. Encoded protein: CASISGQGQETQYF.

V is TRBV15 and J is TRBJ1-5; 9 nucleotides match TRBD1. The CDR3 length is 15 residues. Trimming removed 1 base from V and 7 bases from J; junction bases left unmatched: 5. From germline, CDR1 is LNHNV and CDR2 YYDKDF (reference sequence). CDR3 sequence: CATSRGTGVQQPQHF. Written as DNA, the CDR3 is TGTGCCACCAGCAGAGGGACAGGGGTTCAACAGCCCCAGCATTTT.

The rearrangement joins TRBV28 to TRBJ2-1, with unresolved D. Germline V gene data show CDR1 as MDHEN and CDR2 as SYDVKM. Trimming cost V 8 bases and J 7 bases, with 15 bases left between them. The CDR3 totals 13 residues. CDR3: CASLPHADNEQFF. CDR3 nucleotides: TGTGCCAGCCTCCCCCACGCGGATAATGAGCAGTTCTTC.

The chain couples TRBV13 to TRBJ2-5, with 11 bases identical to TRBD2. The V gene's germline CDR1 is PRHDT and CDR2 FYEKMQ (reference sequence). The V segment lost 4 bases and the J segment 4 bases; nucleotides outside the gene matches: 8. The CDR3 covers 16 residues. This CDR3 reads CASSSQFSGRGETQYF. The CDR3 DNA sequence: TGTGCCAGCAGCTCTCAATTTAGCGGGAGGGGAGAGACCCAGTACTTC.

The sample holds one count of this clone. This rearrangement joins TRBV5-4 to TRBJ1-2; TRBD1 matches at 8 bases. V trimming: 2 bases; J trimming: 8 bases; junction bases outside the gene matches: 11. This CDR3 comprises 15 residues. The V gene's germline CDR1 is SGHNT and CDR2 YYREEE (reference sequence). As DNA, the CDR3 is TGTGCCAGCAGCTTCGTAGACAGGGGCCCTTCGGGCTACACCTTC. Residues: CASSFVDRGPSGYTF.